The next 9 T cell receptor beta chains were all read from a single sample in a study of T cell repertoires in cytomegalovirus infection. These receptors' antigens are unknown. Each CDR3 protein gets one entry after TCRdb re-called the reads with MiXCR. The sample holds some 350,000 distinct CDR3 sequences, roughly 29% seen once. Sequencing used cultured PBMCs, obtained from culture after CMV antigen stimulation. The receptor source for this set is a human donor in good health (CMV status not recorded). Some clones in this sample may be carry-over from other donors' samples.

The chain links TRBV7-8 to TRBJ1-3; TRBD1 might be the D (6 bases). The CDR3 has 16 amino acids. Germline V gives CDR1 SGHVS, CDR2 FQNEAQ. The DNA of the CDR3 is TGTGACAACAGCTTATCGTTGGGGGCGGCCGGAAACACCATATATTTT. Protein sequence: CDNSLSLGAAGNTIYF.

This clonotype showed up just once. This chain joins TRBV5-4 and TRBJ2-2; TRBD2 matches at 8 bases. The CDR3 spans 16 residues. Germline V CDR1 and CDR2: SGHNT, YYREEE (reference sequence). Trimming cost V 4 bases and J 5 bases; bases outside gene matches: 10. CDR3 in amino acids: CASSDKRGGVTGELFF. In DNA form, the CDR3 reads TGTGCCAGCAGCGATAAACGGGGGGGAGTAACCGGGGAGCTGTTTTTT. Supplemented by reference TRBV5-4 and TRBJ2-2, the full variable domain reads ETGVTQSPTHLIKTRGQQVTLRCSSQSGHNTVSWYQQALGQGPQFIFQYYREEENGRGNFPPRFSGLQFPNYSSELNVNALELDDSALYLCASSDKRGGVTGELFFGEGSRLTVL.

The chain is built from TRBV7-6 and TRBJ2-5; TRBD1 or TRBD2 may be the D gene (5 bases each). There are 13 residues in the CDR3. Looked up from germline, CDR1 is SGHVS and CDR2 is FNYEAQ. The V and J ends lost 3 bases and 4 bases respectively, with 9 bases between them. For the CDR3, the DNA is TGTGCCAGCAGCTTTGGGGCGGGAGAGACCCAGTACTTC. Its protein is CASSFGAGETQYF.

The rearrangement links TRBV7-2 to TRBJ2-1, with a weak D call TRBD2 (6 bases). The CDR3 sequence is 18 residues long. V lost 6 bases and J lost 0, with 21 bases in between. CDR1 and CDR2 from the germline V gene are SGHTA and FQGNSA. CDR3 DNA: TGTGCCAGCAGGGGACCGCTCGGCGGGGCCAGCTCCTACAATGAGCAGTTCTTC. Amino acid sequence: CASRGPLGGASSYNEQFF.

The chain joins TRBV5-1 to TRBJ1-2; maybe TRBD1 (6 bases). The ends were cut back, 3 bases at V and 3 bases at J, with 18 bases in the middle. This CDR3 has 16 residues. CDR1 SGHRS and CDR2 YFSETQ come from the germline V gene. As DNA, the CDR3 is TGCGCCAGCAGCTCGAAGAGAACAGGGCAGCACTATGGCTACACCTTC. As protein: CASSSKRTGQHYGYTF. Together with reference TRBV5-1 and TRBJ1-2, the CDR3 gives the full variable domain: KAGVTQTPRYLIKTRGQQVTLSCSPISGHRSVSWYQQTPGQGLQFLFEYFSETQRNKGNFPGRFSGRQFSNSRSEMNVSTLELGDSALYLCASSSKRTGQHYGYTFGSGTRLTVV.

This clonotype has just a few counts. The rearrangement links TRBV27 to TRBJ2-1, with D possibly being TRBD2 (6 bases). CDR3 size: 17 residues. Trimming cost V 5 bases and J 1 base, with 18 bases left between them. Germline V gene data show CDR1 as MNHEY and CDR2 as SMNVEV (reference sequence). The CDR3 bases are TGTGCCAGCAGTCCACGGTATGGCGGGATTTCCTACAATGAGCAGTTCTTC. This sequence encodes CASSPRYGGISYNEQFF.

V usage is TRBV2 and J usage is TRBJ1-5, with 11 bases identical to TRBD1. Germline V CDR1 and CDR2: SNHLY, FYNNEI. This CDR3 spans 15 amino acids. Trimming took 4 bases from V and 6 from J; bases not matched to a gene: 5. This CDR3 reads CASSGGQGAGQPQHF. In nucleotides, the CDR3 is TGTGCCAGCAGTGGCGGACAGGGGGCTGGTCAGCCCCAGCATTTT.

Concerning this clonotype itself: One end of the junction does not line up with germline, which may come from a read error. The CDR3 coding sequence is TGCAGTGCTAGGGGTCCATTGAACTCTGAAGCTTTCTTT. Translated, it gives CSARGPLNSEAFF. V is TRBV20-1 and J is TRBJ1-1; D remains ambiguous. The CDR3 has 13 amino acids. Germline V gene data show CDR1 as DFQATT and CDR2 as SNEGSKA (reference sequence).

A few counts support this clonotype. The CDR3 bases are TGTGCCAGCAGCCCGTCCGCGGCCGGAAGCTCTGGAAACACCATATATTTT. Its translation: CASSPSAAGSSGNTIYF. This rearrangement joins TRBV7-3 to TRBJ1-3, with D uncertain. Germline V CDR1 and CDR2: SGHTA, FQGTGA. Trimming left V 5 bases short and J 0 bases short, with 17 bases between. The CDR3 contains 17 residues.